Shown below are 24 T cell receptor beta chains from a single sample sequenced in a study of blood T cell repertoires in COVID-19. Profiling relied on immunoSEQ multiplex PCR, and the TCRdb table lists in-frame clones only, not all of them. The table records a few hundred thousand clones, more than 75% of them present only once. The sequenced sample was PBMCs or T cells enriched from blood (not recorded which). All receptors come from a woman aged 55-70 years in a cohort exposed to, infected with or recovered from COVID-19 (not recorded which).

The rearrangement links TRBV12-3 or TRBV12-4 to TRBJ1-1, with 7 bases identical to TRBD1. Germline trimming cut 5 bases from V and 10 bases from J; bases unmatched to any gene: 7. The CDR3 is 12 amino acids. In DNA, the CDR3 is TGTGCCAGCAGTCCCAACAGGGGATTAGCTTTCTTT. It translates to CASSPNRGLAFF.

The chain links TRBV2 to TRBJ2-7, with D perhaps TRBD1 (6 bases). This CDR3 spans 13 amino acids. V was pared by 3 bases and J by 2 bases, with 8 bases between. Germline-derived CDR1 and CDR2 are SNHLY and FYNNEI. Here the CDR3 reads CASSEDSPYEQYF. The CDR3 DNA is TGTGCCAGCAGTGAGGACAGCCCCTACGAGCAGTACTTC.

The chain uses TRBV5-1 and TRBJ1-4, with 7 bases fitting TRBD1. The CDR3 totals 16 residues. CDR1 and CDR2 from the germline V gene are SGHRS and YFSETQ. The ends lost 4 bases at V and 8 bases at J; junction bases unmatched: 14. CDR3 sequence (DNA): TGCGCCAGCAGCCCGAGGACAGGAGGTAGAGGGGAAAAACTGTTTTTT. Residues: CASSPRTGGRGEKLFF.

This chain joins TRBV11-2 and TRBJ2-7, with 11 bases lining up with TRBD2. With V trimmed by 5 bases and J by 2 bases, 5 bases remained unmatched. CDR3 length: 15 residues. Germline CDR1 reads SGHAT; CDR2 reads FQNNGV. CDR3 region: CASSLSTSGAYEQYF. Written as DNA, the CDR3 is TGTGCCAGCAGCCTTTCGACTAGCGGGGCCTACGAGCAGTACTTC.

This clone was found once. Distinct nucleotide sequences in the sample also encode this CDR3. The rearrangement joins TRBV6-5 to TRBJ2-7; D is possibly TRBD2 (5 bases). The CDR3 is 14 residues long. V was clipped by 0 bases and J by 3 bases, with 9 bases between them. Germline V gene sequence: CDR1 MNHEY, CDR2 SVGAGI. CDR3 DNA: TGTGCCAGCAGTTACTCAGGACGGGGCTACGAGCAGTACTTC. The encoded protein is CASSYSGRGYEQYF.

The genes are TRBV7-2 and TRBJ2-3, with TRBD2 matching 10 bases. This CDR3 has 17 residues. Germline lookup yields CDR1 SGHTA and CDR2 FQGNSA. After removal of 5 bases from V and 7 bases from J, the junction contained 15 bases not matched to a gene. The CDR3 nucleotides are TGTGCCAGCAGCCACAACCGCCTAGCGGGAGTGTCACATACGCAGTATTTT. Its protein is CASSHNRLAGVSHTQYF.

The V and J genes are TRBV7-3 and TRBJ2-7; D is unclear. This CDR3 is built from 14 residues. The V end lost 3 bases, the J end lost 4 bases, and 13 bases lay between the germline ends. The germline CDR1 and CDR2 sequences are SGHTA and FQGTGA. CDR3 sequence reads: CASSFGVPPYEQYF. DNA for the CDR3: TGTGCCAGCAGCTTTGGAGTACCTCCTTACGAGCAGTACTTC.

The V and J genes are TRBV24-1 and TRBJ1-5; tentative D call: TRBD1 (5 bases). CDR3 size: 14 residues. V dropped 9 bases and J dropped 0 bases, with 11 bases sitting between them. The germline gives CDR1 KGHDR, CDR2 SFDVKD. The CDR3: CATGAGYSNQPQHF. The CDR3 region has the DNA TGTGCCACCGGGGCAGGATATAGCAATCAGCCCCAGCATTTT.

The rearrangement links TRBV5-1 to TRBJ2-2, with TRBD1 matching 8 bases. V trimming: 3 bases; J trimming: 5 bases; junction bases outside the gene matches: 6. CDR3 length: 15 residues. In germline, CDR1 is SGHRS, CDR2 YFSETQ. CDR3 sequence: CASSYWDRQTGELFF. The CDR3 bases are TGCGCCAGCAGCTACTGGGACAGGCAGACCGGGGAGCTGTTTTTT.

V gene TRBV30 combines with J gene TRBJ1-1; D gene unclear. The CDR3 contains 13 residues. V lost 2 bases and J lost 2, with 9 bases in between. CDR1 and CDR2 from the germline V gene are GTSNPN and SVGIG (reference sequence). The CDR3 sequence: CAWSLSPNTEAFF. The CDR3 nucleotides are TGTGCCTGGAGTCTATCACCAAACACTGAAGCTTTCTTT.

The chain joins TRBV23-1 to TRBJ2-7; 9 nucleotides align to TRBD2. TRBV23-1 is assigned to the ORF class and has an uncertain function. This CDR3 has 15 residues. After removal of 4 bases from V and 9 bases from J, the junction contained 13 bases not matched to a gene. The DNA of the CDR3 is TGCGCCAGCAGTCTATACCGCGGGACTAGCCTTGGGCAGTACTTC. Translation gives CASSLYRGTSLGQYF.

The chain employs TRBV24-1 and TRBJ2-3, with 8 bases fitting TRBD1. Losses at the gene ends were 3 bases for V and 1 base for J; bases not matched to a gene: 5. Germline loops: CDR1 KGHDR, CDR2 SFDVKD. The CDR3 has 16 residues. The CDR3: CATSDMGQVGTDTQYF. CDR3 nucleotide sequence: TGTGCCACCAGTGATATGGGACAGGTAGGCACAGATACGCAGTATTTT.

The CDR3 is CASSYGAVSYNEQFF. As DNA, the CDR3 is TGTGCCAGCAGTTACGGAGCGGTCTCCTACAATGAGCAGTTCTTC. The chain recombines TRBV6-5 with TRBJ2-1, with D possibly matching TRBD2 (5 bases). The germline CDR1 and CDR2 sequences are MNHEY and SVGAGI. Trimming stripped 2 bases from V and 0 bases from J, with 8 bases between. The CDR3 extends over 15 amino acids.

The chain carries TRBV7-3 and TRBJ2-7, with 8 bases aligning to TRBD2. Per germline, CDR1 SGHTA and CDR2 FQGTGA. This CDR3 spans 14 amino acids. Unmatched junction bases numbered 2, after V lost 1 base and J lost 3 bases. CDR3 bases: TGTGCCAGCAGCTTAAGCGGGGGGTTCTACGAGCAGTACTTC. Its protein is CASSLSGGFYEQYF.

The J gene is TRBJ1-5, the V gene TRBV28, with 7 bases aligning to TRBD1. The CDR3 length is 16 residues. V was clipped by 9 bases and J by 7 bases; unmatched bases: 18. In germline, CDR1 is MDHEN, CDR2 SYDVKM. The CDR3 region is CASNSIENSGGQPQHF. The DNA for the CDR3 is TGTGCCAGTAACTCCATTGAGAACTCAGGGGGGCAGCCCCAGCATTTT. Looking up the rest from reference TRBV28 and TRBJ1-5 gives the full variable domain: DVKVTQSSRYLVKRTGEKVFLECVQDMDHENMFWYRQDPGLGLRLIYFSYDVKMKEKGDIPEGYSVSREKKERFSLILESASTNQTSMYLCASNSIENSGGQPQHFGDGTRLSIL.

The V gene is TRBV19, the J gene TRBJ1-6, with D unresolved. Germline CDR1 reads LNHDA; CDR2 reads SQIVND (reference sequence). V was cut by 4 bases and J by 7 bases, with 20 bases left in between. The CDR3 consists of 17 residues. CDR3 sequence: CASSTSARPVRNSPLHF. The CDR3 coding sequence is TGTGCCAGTAGTACCTCTGCTAGACCTGTGAGAAATTCACCCCTCCACTTT. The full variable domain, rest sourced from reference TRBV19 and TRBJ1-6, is DGGITQSPKYLFRKEGQNVTLSCEQNLNHDAMYWYRQDPGQGLRLIYYSQIVNDFQKGDIAEGYSVSREKKESFPLTVTSAQKNPTAFYLCASSTSARPVRNSPLHFGNGTRLTVT.

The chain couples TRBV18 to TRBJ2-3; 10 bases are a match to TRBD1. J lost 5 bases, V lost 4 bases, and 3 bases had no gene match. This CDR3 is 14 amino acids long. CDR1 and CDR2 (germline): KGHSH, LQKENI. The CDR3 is CASSRGTGEDTQYF. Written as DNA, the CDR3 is TGTGCCAGCTCACGCGGGACAGGGGAAGATACGCAGTATTTT.

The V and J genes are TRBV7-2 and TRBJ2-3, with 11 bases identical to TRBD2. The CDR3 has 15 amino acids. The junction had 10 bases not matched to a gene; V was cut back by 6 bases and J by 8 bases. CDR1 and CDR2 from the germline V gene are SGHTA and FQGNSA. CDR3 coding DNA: TGTGCCAGCAGGGGGCTAGCGGGAGGCCAGAGTACGCAGTATTTT. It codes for CASRGLAGGQSTQYF.

CDR3: CASSRGTVTDTQYF. The CDR3 DNA is TGCGCCAGCAGCAGAGGGACAGTCACAGATACGCAGTATTTT. The gene calls are TRBV5-1 and TRBJ2-3; 7 bases align to TRBD1. The CDR3 contains 14 residues. V dropped 4 bases and J dropped 2; count of bases not matched to a gene: 4. Germline lookup yields CDR1 SGHRS and CDR2 YFSETQ.

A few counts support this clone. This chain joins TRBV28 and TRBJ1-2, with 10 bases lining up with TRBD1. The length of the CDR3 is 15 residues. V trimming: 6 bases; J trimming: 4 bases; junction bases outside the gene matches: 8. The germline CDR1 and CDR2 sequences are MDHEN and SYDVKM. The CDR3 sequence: CASSGTGVLSYGYTF. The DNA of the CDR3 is TGTGCCAGCAGCGGGACAGGGGTTCTATCCTATGGCTACACCTTC.

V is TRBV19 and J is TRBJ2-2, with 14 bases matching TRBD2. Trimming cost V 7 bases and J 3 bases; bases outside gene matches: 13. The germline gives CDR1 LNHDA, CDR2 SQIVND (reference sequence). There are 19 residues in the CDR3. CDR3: CASTPGLAGVQWDTGELFF. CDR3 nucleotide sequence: TGTGCCAGTACTCCGGGACTAGCGGGAGTACAGTGGGACACCGGGGAGCTGTTTTTT.

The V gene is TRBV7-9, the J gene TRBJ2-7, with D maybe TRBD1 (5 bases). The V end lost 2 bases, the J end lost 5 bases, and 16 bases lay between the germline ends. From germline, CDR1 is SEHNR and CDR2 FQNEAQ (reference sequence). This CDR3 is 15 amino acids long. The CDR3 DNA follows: TGTGCCAGCAGCTTAAATTTCCAGGGTGGGAACGAGCAGTACTTC. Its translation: CASSLNFQGGNEQYF.

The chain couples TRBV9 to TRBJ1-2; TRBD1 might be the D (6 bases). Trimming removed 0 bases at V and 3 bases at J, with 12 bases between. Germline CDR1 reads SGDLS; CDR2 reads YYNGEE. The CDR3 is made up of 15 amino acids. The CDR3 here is CASSVEGTLYYGYTF. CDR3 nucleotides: TGTGCCAGCAGCGTAGAGGGGACACTCTACTATGGCTACACCTTC.

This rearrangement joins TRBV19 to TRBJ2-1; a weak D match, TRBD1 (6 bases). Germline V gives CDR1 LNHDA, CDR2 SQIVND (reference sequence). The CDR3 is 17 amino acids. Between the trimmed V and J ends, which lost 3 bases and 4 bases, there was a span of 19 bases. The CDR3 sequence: CASSITPGSGVYNEQFF. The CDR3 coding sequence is TGTGCCAGTAGTATTACACCGGGATCAGGGGTTTACAATGAGCAGTTCTTC.